A selection of T cell receptor beta chains follows, all from one sample in a study of blood T cell repertoires in COVID-19. Sequencing was performed with immunoSEQ multiplex PCR; in TCRdb, only in-frame clones are kept and a portion is missing. The sample records approximately 91,000 clones, 60% to 85% being singletons. Sequenced sample: peripheral blood. These TCRs come from a man aged 65 to 85 with acute or convalescent COVID-19. The CDR3 runs from the conserved cysteine through the conserved F or W. A D gene is named only where the DNA matches it firmly. Part of the rows lack a size; the others show once, few, many or a class for expanded clones.

20 | TRBD2 | once | TRBJ2-3 | TRBV5-5 | CARSFWGHKTSGGHSDTQYF | TGTGCCCGCAGCTTTTGGGGGCACAAGACTAGCGGGGGGCACTCAGATACGCAGTATTTT
16 | NA | NA | TRBJ2-2 | TRBV5-6 | CASSFVGVWNTGELFF | TGTGCCAGCAGCTTCGTAGGGGTCTGGAACACCGGGGAGCTGTTTTTT
12 | TRBD2 | NA | TRBJ2-7 | TRBV2 | CASGLDYLEQYF | TGTGCCAGCGGACTAGACTACTTGGAGCAGTACTTC
13 | TRBD1 | once | TRBJ2-1 | TRBV9 | CASSVDPGQGIFF | TGTGCCAGCAGCGTCGACCCTGGACAGGGGATATTCTTC
16 | NA | NA | TRBJ1-2 | TRBV5-1 | CASSLVGASFNYGYTF | TGCGCCAGCAGCTTGGTAGGGGCCAGTTTTAACTATGGCTACACCTTC
12 | TRBD1 | once | TRBJ1-2 | TRBV10-3 | CAISGTGYGYTF | TGTGCCATCAGCGGGACAGGCTATGGCTACACCTTC
17 | TRBD2 | few | TRBJ2-2 | TRBV9 | CASSRTSGGAGTGELFF | TGTGCCAGCAGCCGGACTAGCGGGGGGGCAGGCACCGGGGAGCTGTTTTTT
14 | TRBD2 | NA | TRBJ2-2 | TRBV20-1 | CSASSGRSSGELFF | TGCAGTGCAAGTAGCGGGAGGTCAAGCGGGGAGCTGTTTTTT
16 | TRBD1 | few | TRBJ1-4 | TRBV27 | CASRPRDRGRPEKLFF | TGTGCCAGCAGGCCCCGGGACAGGGGGCGCCCTGAAAAACTGTTTTTT
15 | TRBD1 | NA | TRBJ1-4 | TRBV6-5 | CASSPVGQSNEKLFF | TGTGCCAGCAGTCCTGTGGGACAGAGTAATGAAAAACTGTTTTTT
16 | NA | NA | TRBJ2-2 | TRBV5-4 | CASSPKGQSNTGELFF | TGTGCCAGCAGCCCGAAAGGACAGTCGAACACCGGGGAGCTGTTTTTT
14 | TRBD1 | few | TRBJ1-2 | TRBV4-1 | CASSQGGGGYGYTF | TGCGCCAGCAGCCAAGGAGGGGGCGGCTATGGCTACACCTTC
15 | TRBD1 | few | TRBJ1-2 | TRBV28 | CASSYRDRGFLGYTF | TGTGCCAGCAGCTACCGGGACAGGGGCTTTTTAGGCTACACCTTC
13 | TRBD1 | NA | TRBJ1-2 | TRBV7-3 | CASSLTRGTGYTF | TGTGCCAGCAGCTTGACCAGGGGGACGGGCTACACCTTC
14 | TRBD2 | NA | TRBJ2-7 | TRBV7-9 | CASSLVAGLDEQYF | TGTGCCAGCAGCTTAGTAGCGGGACTAGACGAGCAGTACTTC
14 | NA | NA | TRBJ2-7 | TRBV29-1 | CSVETENSSYEQYF | TGCAGCGTTGAGACAGAGAACAGCTCCTACGAGCAGTACTTC
15 | NA | NA | TRBJ1-1 | TRBV7-8 | CASSARQELNTEAFF | TGTGCCAGCAGCGCCCGACAGGAACTGAACACTGAAGCTTTCTTT
16 | TRBD1 | NA | TRBJ1-2 | TRBV12-5 | CASGLVTGTGGDGYTF | TGTGCTAGTGGTTTGGTAACCGGGACAGGGGGCGATGGCTACACCTTC
16 | NA | few | TRBJ1-6 | TRBV21-1 | CASSLKGQGNNSPLHF | TGTGCCAGCAGCCTGAAGGGTCAGGGAAATAATTCACCCCTCCACTTT
14 | TRBD1 | NA | TRBJ2-7 | TRBV19 | CASSIGDSLYEQYF | TGTGCCAGTAGTATAGGGGACAGCCTCTACGAGCAGTACTTC
13 | NA | NA | TRBJ1-5 | TRBV7-2 | CASSLGGSEPQHF | TGTGCCAGCAGTTTGGGGGGTAGCGAGCCCCAGCATTTT
14 | TRBD1 | NA | TRBJ1-1 | TRBV28 | CACTDRGDFTEAFF | TGTGCGTGTACCGACAGGGGCGATTTCACTGAAGCTTTCTTT
14 | NA | once | TRBJ2-7 | TRBV3-1/TRBV3-2 | CASSQNTGTYEQYF | TGTGCCAGCAGCCAAAATACAGGTACCTACGAGCAGTACTTC
16 | NA | NA | TRBJ1-1 | TRBV1 | CTSSQDSGQRDTEAFF | TGCACCAGCAGCCAAGATTCGGGACAGAGGGACACTGAAGCTTTCTTT